This is a list of T cell receptor beta chains from one sample in a study of cytomegalovirus exposure and HLA in healthy donors. This table comes from immunoSEQ multiplex PCR, and its TCRdb copy is limited to in-frame clones, with some not included. Of roughly 100,000 clones in the sample, around 73% were seen once. Sequencing used PBMCs. Receptors were obtained from a man aged 25-45 years in good health and CMV-seronegative. CDR3s include the opening cysteine and the closing phenylalanine or tryptophan. A D gene is named only where the DNA matches it firmly. The listing skips clone size in some rows; elsewhere it reads once, few, many or a size class.

TRBV7-7	TRBJ2-7	-	-	14	CASSPAGATYEQYF	TGTGCTAGCAGCCCCGCAGGGGCGACCTACGAGCAGTACTTC
TRBV14	TRBJ2-3	-	TRBD1	16	CASSFRDRVGSDTQYF	TGTGCCAGCAGCTTCCGGGACAGGGTCGGATCAGATACGCAGTATTTT
TRBV28	TRBJ2-3	-	TRBD2	15	CASSGLAGGPDTQYF	TGTGCCAGCAGTGGACTAGCGGGAGGACCAGATACGCAGTATTTT
TRBV4-3	TRBJ1-2	-	-	16	CASSQDPSPGNYGYTF	TGCGCCAGCAGCCAAGATCCGAGCCCCGGTAACTATGGCTACACCTTC
TRBV7-6	TRBJ1-5	-	-	13	CASSQTGNQPQHF	TGTGCCAGCAGCCAGACAGGCAATCAGCCCCAGCATTTT
TRBV6-6	TRBJ2-7	-	-	13	CASSPGKAYEQYF	TGTGCCAGCAGTCCCGGGAAGGCCTACGAGCAGTACTTC
TRBV27	TRBJ2-7	once	-	15	CASSLDSGALLEQYF	TGTGCCAGCAGCTTGGACAGTGGTGCCCTCCTCGAGCAGTACTTC
TRBV27	TRBJ1-1	-	-	14	CASSSRPARTEAFF	TGTGCCAGCAGTTCCCGACCGGCGAGGACTGAAGCTTTCTTT
TRBV7-6	TRBJ2-5	-	TRBD1	15	CASSFRTGSPETQYF	TGTGCCAGCAGCTTCAGGACAGGTTCGCCAGAGACCCAGTACTTC
TRBV6-6	TRBJ1-2	-	-	16	CASSYRLDGSYYGYTF	TGTGCCAGCAGTTACCGGCTTGACGGGTCTTACTATGGCTACACCTTC
TRBV6-1	TRBJ1-1	-	-	14	CASSERGLGTEAFF	TGTGCCAGCAGTGAACGGGGATTGGGCACTGAAGCTTTCTTT
TRBV10-2	TRBJ1-5	-	TRBD1	14	CASSGQGSNQPQHF	TGCGCCAGCAGTGGACAGGGGAGCAATCAGCCCCAGCATTTT
TRBV11-2	TRBJ2-7	-	-	15	CASSFQPERYHEQYF	TGTGCCAGCAGCTTTCAACCCGAGAGGTACCACGAGCAGTACTTC
TRBV6-6	TRBJ2-5	-	TRBD1	15	CASSFSFGQGETQYF	TGTGCCAGCAGTTTTTCCTTTGGACAGGGAGAGACCCAGTACTTC
TRBV28	TRBJ1-2	-	-	11	CASSLQGGYTF	TGTGCCAGCAGTTTACAGGGTGGCTACACCTTC
TRBV9	TRBJ1-2	-	TRBD1	13	CASSPTGWAGYTF	TGTGCCAGCAGCCCGACAGGGTGGGCTGGCTACACCTTC
TRBV5-6	TRBJ1-1	-	TRBD1	16	CASSWGPNRGVTEAFF	TGTGCCAGCAGCTGGGGACCAAACAGGGGGGTCACTGAAGCTTTCTTT
TRBV29-1	TRBJ2-5	-	TRBD2	16	CSVRTSSGGNQETQYF	TGCAGCGTCAGAACGTCCAGCGGGGGGAACCAAGAGACCCAGTACTTC
TRBV11-2	TRBJ2-3	-	-	13	CASSLARSDTQYF	TGTGCCAGCAGCTTAGCCAGGTCAGATACGCAGTATTTT
TRBV30	TRBJ2-3	-	TRBD2	14	CAWGSGSHTDTQYF	TGTGCCTGGGGTAGCGGGAGTCATACAGATACGCAGTATTTT
TRBV5-4	TRBJ1-1	few	TRBD1	14	CASSGTGLNTEAFF	TGTGCCAGCAGCGGGACAGGGTTGAACACTGAAGCTTTCTTT
TRBV11-2	TRBJ2-7	-	TRBD1	11	CASSLQGWQYF	TGTGCCAGCAGCCTACAGGGGTGGCAGTACTTC
TRBV6-5	TRBJ2-7	-	-	14	CASSLRVGRHEQYF	TGTGCCAGCAGTCTCAGGGTAGGCCGCCACGAGCAGTACTTC
TRBV11-2	TRBJ2-7	-	-	15	CASSSTTGIHYEQYF	TGTGCCAGCAGCTCGACGACAGGAATTCACTACGAGCAGTACTTC
TRBV6-6	TRBJ1-1	few	-	13	CASSYSQGTEAFF	TGTGCCAGCAGTTACTCGCAGGGGACTGAAGCTTTCTTT
TRBV11-3	TRBJ1-1	-	-	14	CASSLGGPNTEAFF	TGTGCCAGCAGCTTAGGGGGGCCGAACACTGAAGCTTTCTTT
TRBV7-2	TRBJ1-1	few	-	15	CASSLNWRVNTEAFF	TGTGCCAGCAGCTTAAACTGGCGGGTGAACACTGAAGCTTTCTTT
TRBV2	TRBJ1-1	-	-	15	CASRGTGGPGTEAFF	TGTGCCAGCAGGGGGACGGGGGGGCCAGGCACTGAAGCTTTCTTT
TRBV10-1	TRBJ2-2	-	-	14	CASSESPLYGELFF	TGCGCCAGCAGTGAGTCGCCGCTCTACGGGGAGCTGTTTTTT
TRBV7-6	TRBJ2-5	-	TRBD2	17	CASSFAASGTLQETQYF	TGTGCCAGCAGCTTTGCGGCTAGCGGGACCCTCCAAGAGACCCAGTACTTC
TRBV19	TRBJ1-2	few	-	12	CASSIDWYGYTF	TGTGCCAGTAGTATCGACTGGTATGGCTACACCTTC
TRBV4-3	TRBJ1-4	once	-	15	CASSQNTGLGEKLFF	TGCGCCAGCAGCCAGAATACAGGTCTGGGTGAAAAACTGTTTTTT
TRBV6-5	TRBJ2-3	few	TRBD1	14	CAIANRGHTDTQYF	TGTGCCATCGCCAACAGGGGCCACACAGATACGCAGTATTTT
TRBV4-1	TRBJ2-2	-	-	15	CASSQEGVGGGELFF	TGCGCCAGCAGCCAAGAAGGGGTCGGGGGCGGGGAGCTGTTTTTT
TRBV19	TRBJ2-7	-	-	13	CASSRQGPYEQYF	TGTGCCAGTAGTAGGCAGGGGCCCTACGAGCAGTACTTC
TRBV10-3	TRBJ2-7	-	TRBD1	16	CAISGYRGRDVYEQYF	TGTGCCATCAGTGGTTACAGGGGGCGCGATGTCTACGAGCAGTACTTC
TRBV7-7	TRBJ2-7	-	TRBD1	16	CASSSGQGALPNEQYF	TGTGCTAGCAGCTCAGGACAGGGGGCGCTCCCCAACGAGCAGTACTTC
TRBV7-9	TRBJ1-5	-	TRBD1	15	CASSHGTGGYQPQHF	TGTGCCAGCAGCCATGGGACAGGGGGTTATCAGCCCCAGCATTTT
TRBV9	TRBJ2-2	-	-	16	CASSPPWGSNTGELFF	TGTGCCAGCAGCCCCCCATGGGGCTCGAACACCGGGGAGCTGTTTTTT
TRBV4-3	TRBJ2-2	-	TRBD2	18	CASSQVTMAGGHTGELFF	TGCGCCAGCAGCCAGGTTACTATGGCGGGAGGGCACACCGGGGAGCTGTTTTTT